The clone carrying this TCR beta chain was found many times. The record originates from a study of T cells after yellow fever vaccination. Study results and limitations: Clones that expanded after primary vaccination mostly reappeared after the booster (96% CD4, approximately 89% CD8). Faster peaking, at day 5 versus 15, marked a secondary response that was weaker.

Template-switching 5'RACE yielded the TCR cDNA; a universal primer site and UMIs were added in the process. TCRdb itself ran the 5' RACE reads through MiXCR, one entry per CDR3 protein. Counted here are around 47,000 distinct CDR3 sequences, 6.8% occurring once; the ten biggest clones make up about 15%. V was clipped by 3 bases and J by 8 bases, with 8 bases between them. This CDR3 region has 12 residues. Germline V gene lookup returns CDR1 DFQATT and CDR2 SNEGSKA (reference sequence). This material consisted of CD8+ T cells not binding an NS4B(214-222) dextramer, sorted from PBMCs, taken 45 days after the yellow fever booster vaccination. The receptor's source is a man younger than 40 who received the YFV17D yellow fever vaccine. This chain links TRBV20-1 with TRBJ1-6; unclear D gene. This CDR3 is CSARIEDSPLHF. The DNA of the CDR3 is TGCAGTGCTAGGATTGAGGATTCACCCCTCCACTTT.